This T cell receptor (beta chain) was obtained from a study of T cells after posttransplantation cyclophosphamide. This CDR3 has 14 amino acids. CDR1 LNHDA and CDR2 SQIVND come from the germline V gene (reference sequence). V shed 0 bases and J shed 5 bases, with 10 bases lying between them. Note on this clone: Its specificity is not known.

Generated by immunoSEQ multiplex PCR, the TCRdb table keeps only in-frame clones and is missing some. The table has some 66,000 clones, just over 90% seen once. Regarding the study as a whole: Donor-recipient repertoire similarity was low at 1-2 months, rising over year one. After PTCy, TRB diversity resembled that of CNI/methotrexate controls. Blood and skin or GI T cell repertoires showed limited TRB overlap.

The related graft donor's blood sample was taken on the day of bone marrow donation. Sample: PBMCs. This TCR came from a young woman in good health and a related stem cell transplant donor. The genes are TRBV19 and TRBJ1-2; D is uncertain. DNA of the CDR3: TGTGCCAGTAGTATAGAATCGCGAGTATATGGCTACACCTTC. Protein: CASSIESRVYGYTF.